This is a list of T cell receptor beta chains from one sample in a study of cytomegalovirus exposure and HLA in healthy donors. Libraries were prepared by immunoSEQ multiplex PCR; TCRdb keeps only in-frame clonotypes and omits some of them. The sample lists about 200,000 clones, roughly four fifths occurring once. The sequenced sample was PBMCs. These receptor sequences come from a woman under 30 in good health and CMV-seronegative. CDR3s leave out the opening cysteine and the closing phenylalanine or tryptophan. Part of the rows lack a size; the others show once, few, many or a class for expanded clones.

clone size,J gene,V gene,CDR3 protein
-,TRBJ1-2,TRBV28,ASSLLTGGYT
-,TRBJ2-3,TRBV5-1,ASSPDRTSTDTQY
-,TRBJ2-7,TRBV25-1,ASISGTDSYEQY
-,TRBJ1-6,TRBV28,ASRGTGLPPSPLH
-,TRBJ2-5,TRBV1,TSSQDSGTTGETQY
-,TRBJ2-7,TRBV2,ASSLTRDYEQY
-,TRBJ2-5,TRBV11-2,ASSSQETQY
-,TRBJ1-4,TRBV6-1,ASSEGGVWTDTTNEKLF
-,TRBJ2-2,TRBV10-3,AISEYLLGQGATGELF
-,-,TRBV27,ASSPVATGNEQY
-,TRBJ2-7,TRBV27,ASSLQSSVHEQY
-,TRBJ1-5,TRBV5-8,ASSLYGSGNQPQH
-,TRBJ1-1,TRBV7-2,ASSPVGGMNTEAF
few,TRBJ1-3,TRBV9,ASSVGWTGARAGNTIY
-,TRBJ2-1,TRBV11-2,ASSWAGSYNEQF
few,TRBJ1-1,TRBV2,ASPAGGHGAEAF
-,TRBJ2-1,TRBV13,ASSPGLAGNNEQF
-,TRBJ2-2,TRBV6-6,ASSSDRGTGELF
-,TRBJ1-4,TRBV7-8,ASSLEWTHLTNEKLF